The rows below give T cell receptor beta chains drawn from one sample of a study of Ad26.COV2.S vaccination and SARS-CoV-2 variants. The method was immunoSEQ multiplex PCR; TCRdb's version includes in-frame clones alone and lacks a portion of them. The table lists around 350,000 clones, more than 75% of them singletons, with 2.5% to 3.5% in the top ten. The source material was peripheral blood, sampled in a trial of Ad26.COV2.S vaccine versus placebo. The source is a person aged 18-65 years who received the Ad26.COV2.S COVID-19 vaccine or a placebo. Each CDR3 is given with its conserved first and last residue. A D gene is named only where the DNA matches it firmly. Clone sizes are given selectively: once, few, many, or a class where the clone is expanded.

D	V	size	J	CDR3	DNA
-	TRBV4-3	-	TRBJ2-7	CASSQDVEEGSTYEQYF	TGCGCCAGCAGCCAAGATGTGGAGGAGGGGAGCACCTACGAGCAGTACTTC
-	TRBV7-9	-	TRBJ2-3	CASSSASVRTDTQYF	TGTGCCAGCAGCTCCGCTAGCGTACGCACAGATACGCAGTATTTT
TRBD1	TRBV19	-	TRBJ2-6	CASSARGPGANVLTF	TGTGCCAGTAGTGCCAGGGGGCCAGGGGCCAACGTCCTGACTTTC
TRBD1	TRBV2	-	TRBJ1-5	CASSELGLTGVSNQPQHF	TGTGCCAGCAGTGAATTGGGTTTAACAGGGGTTAGCAATCAGCCCCAGCATTTT
TRBD1	TRBV6-1	few	TRBJ2-2	CASSANRQGVYTGELFF	TGTGCCAGCAGTGCGAATCGACAGGGGGTGTATACCGGGGAGCTGTTTTTT
TRBD2	TRBV7-2	-	TRBJ2-5	CASSLDGGEETQYF	TGTGCCAGCAGCTTAGATGGGGGGGAAGAGACCCAGTACTTC
-	TRBV3-1/TRBV3-2	-	TRBJ2-7	CASSHPLATEYRITYEQYF	TGTGCCAGCAGCCATCCATTAGCGACAGAATATAGGATTACCTACGAGCAGTACTTC
TRBD2	TRBV6-2/TRBV6-3	-	TRBJ2-5	CASSYVSGAETQYF	TGTGCCAGCAGTTACGTTAGCGGGGCCGAGACCCAGTACTTC
-	TRBV12-3/TRBV12-4	-	TRBJ1-5	CASNQPQHF	TGTGCCAGCAATCAGCCCCAGCATTTT
TRBD1	TRBV19	once	TRBJ2-7	CASSIRDSLYEQYF	TGTGCCAGTAGTATTAGGGACAGCCTCTACGAGCAGTACTTC
-	TRBV4-3	-	TRBJ1-5	CASSQAEDNQPQHF	TGCGCCAGCAGCCAAGCTGAGGACAATCAGCCCCAGCATTTT
-	TRBV5-1	-	TRBJ1-1	CAPAPEAFF	TGCGCCCCGGCCCCTGAAGCTTTCTTT
TRBD2	TRBV7-6	-	TRBJ2-2	CASSSSGGATGELFF	TGTGCCAGCAGCTCAAGCGGGGGGGCAACCGGGGAGCTGTTTTTT
-	TRBV9	-	TRBJ2-5	CASSVADRETQYF	TGTGCCAGCAGCGTAGCAGACAGGGAGACCCAGTACTTC
-	TRBV9	-	TRBJ2-6	CASSVWGVSGANVLTF	TGTGCCAGCAGCGTATGGGGAGTTTCAGGGGCCAACGTCCTGACTTTC
-	TRBV7-2	-	TRBJ2-3	CASSFGAGTSTDTQYF	TGTGCCAGCAGCTTCGGTGCGGGGACTAGCACAGATACGCAGTATTTT